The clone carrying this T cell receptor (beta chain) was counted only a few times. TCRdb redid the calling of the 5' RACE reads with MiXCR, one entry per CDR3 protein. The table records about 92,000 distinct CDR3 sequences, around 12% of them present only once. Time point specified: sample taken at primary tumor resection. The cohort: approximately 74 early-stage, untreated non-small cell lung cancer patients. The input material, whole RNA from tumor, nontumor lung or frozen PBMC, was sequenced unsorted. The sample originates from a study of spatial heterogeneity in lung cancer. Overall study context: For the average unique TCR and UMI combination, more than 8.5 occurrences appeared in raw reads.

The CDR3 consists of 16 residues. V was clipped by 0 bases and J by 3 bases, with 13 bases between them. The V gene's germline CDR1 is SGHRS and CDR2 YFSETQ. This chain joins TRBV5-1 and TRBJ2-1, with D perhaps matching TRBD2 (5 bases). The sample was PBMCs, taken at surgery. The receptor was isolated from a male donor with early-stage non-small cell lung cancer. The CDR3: CASSLASLGDYNEQFF. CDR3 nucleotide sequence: TGCGCCAGCAGCTTGGCTAGCCTAGGCGACTACAATGAGCAGTTCTTC.